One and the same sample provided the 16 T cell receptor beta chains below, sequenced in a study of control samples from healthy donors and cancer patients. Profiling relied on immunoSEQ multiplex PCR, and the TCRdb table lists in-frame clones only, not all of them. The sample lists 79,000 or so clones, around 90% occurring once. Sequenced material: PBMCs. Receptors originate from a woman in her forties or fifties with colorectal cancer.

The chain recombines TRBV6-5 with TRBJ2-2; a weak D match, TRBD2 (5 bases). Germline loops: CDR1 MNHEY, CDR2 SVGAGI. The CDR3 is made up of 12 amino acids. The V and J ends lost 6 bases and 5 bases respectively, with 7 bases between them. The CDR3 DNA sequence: TGTGCCAGCAGACTAGGGACCGGGGAGCTGTTTTTT. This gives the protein CASRLGTGELFF.

The CDR3 coding sequence is TGTGCCAGCAGCTTAGGGGTCAATCAGCCCCAGCATTTT. Translated, it gives CASSLGVNQPQHF. V gene TRBV7-9 combines with J gene TRBJ1-5; D is unclear. This CDR3 is 13 amino acids long. V lost 1 base to trimming and J lost 3 bases, with 4 bases between them. Germline V gene data show CDR1 as SEHNR and CDR2 as FQNEAQ (reference sequence).

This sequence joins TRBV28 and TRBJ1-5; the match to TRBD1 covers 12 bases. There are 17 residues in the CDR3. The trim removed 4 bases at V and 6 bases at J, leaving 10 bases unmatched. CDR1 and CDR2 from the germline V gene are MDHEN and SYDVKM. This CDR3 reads CASSSPGQGAVGQPQHF. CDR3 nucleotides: TGTGCCAGCAGTTCCCCGGGACAGGGGGCGGTTGGTCAGCCCCAGCATTTT.

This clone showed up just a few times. The chain's CDR3 is CSASRVTNQPQHF. DNA for the CDR3: TGCAGTGCTAGTAGGGTTACAAATCAGCCCCAGCATTTT. The chain joins TRBV20-1 to TRBJ1-5, with D hard to call. Trimming left V 3 bases short and J 4 bases short, with 10 bases between. The CDR3 runs 13 residues. CDR1 is DFQATT, CDR2 SNEGSKA, per germline (reference sequence).

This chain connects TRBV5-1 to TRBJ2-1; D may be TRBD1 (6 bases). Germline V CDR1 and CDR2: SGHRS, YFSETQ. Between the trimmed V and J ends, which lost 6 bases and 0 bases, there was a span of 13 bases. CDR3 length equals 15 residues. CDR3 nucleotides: TGCGCCAGCAAAACAGGGCCAAGCTCCTACAATGAGCAGTTCTTC. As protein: CASKTGPSSYNEQFF.

In DNA, the CDR3 is TGCGCCAGCAGACTCTCCGGGACAGAACAAGAGACCCAGTACTTC. It codes for CASRLSGTEQETQYF. The rearrangement links TRBV23-1 to TRBJ2-5; 7 nucleotides match TRBD1. TRBV23-1 qualifies as an ORF whose function is uncertain. J lost 2 bases, V lost 6 bases, and 9 bases had no gene match. There are 15 residues in the CDR3.

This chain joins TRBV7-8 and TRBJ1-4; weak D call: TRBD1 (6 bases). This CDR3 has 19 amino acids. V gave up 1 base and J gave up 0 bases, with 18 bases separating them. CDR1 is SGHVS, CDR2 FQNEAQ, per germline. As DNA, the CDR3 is TGTGCCAGCAGCTTAGTCAGGGGCCCTGGGACATCAACTAATGAAAAACTGTTTTTT. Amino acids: CASSLVRGPGTSTNEKLFF.

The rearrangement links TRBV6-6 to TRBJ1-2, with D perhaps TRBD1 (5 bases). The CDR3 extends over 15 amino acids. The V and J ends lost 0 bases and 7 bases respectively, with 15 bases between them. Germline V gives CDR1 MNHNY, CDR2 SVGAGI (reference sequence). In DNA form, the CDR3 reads TGTGCCAGCAGTTACTCGGGGACCTCTGCCGGTGGCTACACCTTC. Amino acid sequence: CASSYSGTSAGGYTF.

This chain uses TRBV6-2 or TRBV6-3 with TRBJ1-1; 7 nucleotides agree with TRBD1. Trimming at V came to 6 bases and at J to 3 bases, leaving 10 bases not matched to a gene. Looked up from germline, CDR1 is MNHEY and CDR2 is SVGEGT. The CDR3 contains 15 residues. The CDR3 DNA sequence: TGTGCCAGCAGCCCTACACAGGGGTATTACACTGAAGCTTTCTTT. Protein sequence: CASSPTQGYYTEAFF.

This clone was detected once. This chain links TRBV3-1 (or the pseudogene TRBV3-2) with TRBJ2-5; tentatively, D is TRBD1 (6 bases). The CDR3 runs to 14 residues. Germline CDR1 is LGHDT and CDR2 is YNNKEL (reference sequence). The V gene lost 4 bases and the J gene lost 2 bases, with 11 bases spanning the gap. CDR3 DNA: TGTGCCAGCAGCCCCCCCGGACAGCAAGAGACCCAGTACTTC. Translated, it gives CASSPPGQQETQYF.

This CDR3 is CASGLTPDGGGQPQHF. CDR3 DNA sequence: TGTGCTAGTGGTTTGACCCCGGACGGAGGGGGTCAGCCCCAGCATTTT. The chain uses TRBV12-5 and TRBJ1-5; D perhaps matches TRBD1 (6 bases). V was pared by 2 bases and J by 6 bases, with 17 bases between. Germline V gene data show CDR1 as LGHNT and CDR2 as FRNRAP. This CDR3 has 16 residues.

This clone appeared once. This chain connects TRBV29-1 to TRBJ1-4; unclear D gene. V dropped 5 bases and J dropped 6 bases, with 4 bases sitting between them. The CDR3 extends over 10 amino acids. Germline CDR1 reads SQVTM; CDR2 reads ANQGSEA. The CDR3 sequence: CSVKDEKLFF. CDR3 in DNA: TGCAGCGTTAAGGATGAAAAACTGTTTTTT. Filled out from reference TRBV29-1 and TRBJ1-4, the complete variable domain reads SAVISQKPSRDICQRGTSLTIQCQVDSQVTMMFWYRQQPGQSLTLIATANQGSEATYESGFVIDKFPISRPNLTFSTLTVSNMSPEDSSIYLCSVKDEKLFFGSGTQLSVL.

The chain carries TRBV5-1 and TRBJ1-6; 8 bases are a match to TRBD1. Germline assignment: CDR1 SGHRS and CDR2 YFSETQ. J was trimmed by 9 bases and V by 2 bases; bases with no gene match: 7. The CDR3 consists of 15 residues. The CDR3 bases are TGCGCCAGCAGCTTTAACGGACAGGGTAGTTCACCCCTCCACTTT. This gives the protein CASSFNGQGSSPLHF.

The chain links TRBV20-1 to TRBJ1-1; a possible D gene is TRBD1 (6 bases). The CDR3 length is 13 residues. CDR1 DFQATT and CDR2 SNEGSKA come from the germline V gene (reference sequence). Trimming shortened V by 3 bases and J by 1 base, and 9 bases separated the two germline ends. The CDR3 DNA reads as TGCAGTGCTAGTTGGGGACAGAACACTGAAGCTTTCTTT. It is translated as CSASWGQNTEAFF.

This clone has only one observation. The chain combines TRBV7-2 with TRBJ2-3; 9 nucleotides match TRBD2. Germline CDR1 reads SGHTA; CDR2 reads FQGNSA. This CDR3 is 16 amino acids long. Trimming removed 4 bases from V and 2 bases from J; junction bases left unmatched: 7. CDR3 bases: TGTGCCAGCAGCTATAATAGCGGGGGTTCCACAGATACGCAGTATTTT. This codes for CASSYNSGGSTDTQYF.

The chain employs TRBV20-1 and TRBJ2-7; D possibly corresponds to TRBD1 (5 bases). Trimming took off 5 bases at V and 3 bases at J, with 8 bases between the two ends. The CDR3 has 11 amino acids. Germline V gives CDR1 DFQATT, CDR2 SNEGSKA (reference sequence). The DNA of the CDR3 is TGCAGTGCTCAAGGGGTCTACGAGCAGTACGTC. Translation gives CSAQGVYEQYV.